This T cell receptor (beta chain) was observed in a study of cytomegalovirus exposure and HLA in healthy donors. General study findings and limits: A few of the chains that were CMV-associated were confirmed in vitro to be specific for CMV antigens. Researchers counted 180 or so TCR beta chains as cytomegalovirus-associated. A subsequent analysis found that TCR clusters from the first cohort also tended to co-occur in the 120 or so validation repertoires, with approximately 95% of cluster scores above 0.

This CDR3 comprises 14 residues. Trimming shortened V by 1 base and J by 4 bases, and 5 bases separated the two germline ends. Germline CDR1 is MGHRA and CDR2 is YSYEKL. Clones were sequenced by immunoSEQ multiplex PCR, and TCRdb holds only the in-frame ones, with some missing. This table has a few hundred thousand clones, approximately 80% appearing once. Turning to this clone: Its specificity is not known.

V is TRBV4-1 and J is TRBJ2-6; no firm D call. Specimen: PBMCs. The TCR comes from a woman in her twenties or thirties in good health and CMV-seropositive. As DNA, the CDR3 is TGCGCCAGCAGCCAAGGTCGCGGGGCCAACGTCCTGACTTTC. Its translation is CASSQGRGANVLTF.